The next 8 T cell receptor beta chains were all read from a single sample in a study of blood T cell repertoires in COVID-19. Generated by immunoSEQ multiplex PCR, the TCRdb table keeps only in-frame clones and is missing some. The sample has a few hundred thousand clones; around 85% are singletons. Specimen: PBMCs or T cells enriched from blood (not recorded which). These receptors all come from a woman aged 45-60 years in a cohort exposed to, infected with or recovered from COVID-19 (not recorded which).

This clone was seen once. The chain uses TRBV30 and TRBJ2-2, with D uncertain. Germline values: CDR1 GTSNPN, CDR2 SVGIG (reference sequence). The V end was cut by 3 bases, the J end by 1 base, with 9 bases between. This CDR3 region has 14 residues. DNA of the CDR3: TGTGCCTGGAGGTACACGATGAACACCGGGGAGCTGTTTTTT. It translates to CAWRYTMNTGELFF.

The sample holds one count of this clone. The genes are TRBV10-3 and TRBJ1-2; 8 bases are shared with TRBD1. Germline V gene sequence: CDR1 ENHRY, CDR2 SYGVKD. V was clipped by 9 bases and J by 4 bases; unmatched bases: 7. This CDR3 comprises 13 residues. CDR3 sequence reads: CAIDDRGFYGYTF. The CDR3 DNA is TGTGCCATAGATGACAGGGGTTTCTATGGCTACACCTTC.

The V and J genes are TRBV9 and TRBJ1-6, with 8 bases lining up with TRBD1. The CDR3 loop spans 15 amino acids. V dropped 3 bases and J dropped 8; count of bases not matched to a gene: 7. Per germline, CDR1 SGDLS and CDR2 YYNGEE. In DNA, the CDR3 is TGTGCCAGCAGCGAGCAGGGGGCTTGGGATTCACCCCTCCACTTT. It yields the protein CASSEQGAWDSPLHF.

CDR3 residues: CASSGRTGETQYF. CDR3 DNA sequence: TGTGCCAGCAGCGGCCGGACAGGGGAGACCCAGTACTTC. The genes are TRBV7-2 and TRBJ2-5, with 8 nucleotides matching TRBD1. CDR1 SGHTA and CDR2 FQGNSA come from the germline V gene. The CDR3 has 13 amino acids. The V and J ends lost 5 bases and 5 bases, in that order; junction bases with no gene match: 4.

This chain's CDR3 is CSGTGGKAYGYTF. The CDR3 DNA sequence: TGCAGCGGGACAGGGGGAAAGGCCTATGGCTACACCTTC. This rearrangement joins TRBV29-1 to TRBJ1-2; 10 positions match TRBD1. Germline V gives CDR1 SQVTM, CDR2 ANQGSEA. Trimming at V came to 7 bases and at J to 4 bases, leaving 6 bases not matched to a gene. CDR3 size: 13 residues. Together with reference TRBV29-1 and TRBJ1-2, the CDR3 gives the full variable domain: SAVISQKPSRDICQRGTSLTIQCQVDSQVTMMFWYRQQPGQSLTLIATANQGSEATYESGFVIDKFPISRPNLTFSTLTVSNMSPEDSSIYLCSGTGGKAYGYTFGSGTRLTVV.

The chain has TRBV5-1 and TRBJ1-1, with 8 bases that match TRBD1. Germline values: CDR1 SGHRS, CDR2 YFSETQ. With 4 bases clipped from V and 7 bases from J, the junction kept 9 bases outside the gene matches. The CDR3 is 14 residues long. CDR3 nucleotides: TGCGCCAGCAGCCAAGGACAGGGACAGATTGAAGCTTTCTTT. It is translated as CASSQGQGQIEAFF.

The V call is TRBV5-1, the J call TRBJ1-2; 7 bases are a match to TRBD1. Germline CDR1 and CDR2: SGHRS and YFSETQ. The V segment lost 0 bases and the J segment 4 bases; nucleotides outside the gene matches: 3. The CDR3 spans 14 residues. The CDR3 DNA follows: TGCGCCAGCAGCTTGGAGACAGGGTCCTATGGCTACACCTTC. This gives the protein CASSLETGSYGYTF. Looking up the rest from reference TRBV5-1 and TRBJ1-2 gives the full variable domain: KAGVTQTPRYLIKTRGQQVTLSCSPISGHRSVSWYQQTPGQGLQFLFEYFSETQRNKGNFPGRFSGRQFSNSRSEMNVSTLELGDSALYLCASSLETGSYGYTFGSGTRLTVV.

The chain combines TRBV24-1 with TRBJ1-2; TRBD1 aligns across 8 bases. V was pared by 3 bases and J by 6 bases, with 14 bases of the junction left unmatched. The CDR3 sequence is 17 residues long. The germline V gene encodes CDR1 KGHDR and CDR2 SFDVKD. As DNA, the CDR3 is TGTGCCACCAGTGATAGCGAATCGGGGACAGGCGATAATGGCTACACCTTC. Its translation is CATSDSESGTGDNGYTF.